One and the same sample provided the 23 T cell receptor beta chains below, sequenced in a study of blood T cell repertoires in COVID-19. The assay was immunoSEQ multiplex PCR, and TCRdb's table has in-frame clones only and misses some. The top ten clones hold more than 4.5% of a sample with under 250,000 clones, around 84% of them seen once. Sample: peripheral blood. The receptors were gathered from a woman aged 55-69 years who had recovered from COVID-19.

This clone was counted a single time. The rearrangement links TRBV7-2 to TRBJ1-1; D not resolved. Germline V CDR1 and CDR2: SGHTA, FQGNSA. The V end lost 4 bases, the J end lost 11 bases, and 20 bases lay between the germline ends. The CDR3 extends over 14 amino acids. CDR3 region: CASSSASGIKEAFF. CDR3 nucleotide sequence: TGTGCCAGCAGCTCAGCCTCGGGAATAAAGGAGGCTTTCTTT.

The chain uses TRBV6-5 and TRBJ1-5; D is unresolved. V was shortened by 6 bases and J by 2 bases, with 14 bases between the two germline ends. Per the germline V gene, CDR1 is MNHEY and CDR2 is SVGAGI. The CDR3 totals 15 residues. The CDR3 loop reads CASRRWVQGNQPQHF. The CDR3 bases are TGTGCCAGCAGGCGATGGGTCCAGGGCAATCAGCCCCAGCATTTT.

The rearrangement joins TRBV18 to TRBJ1-1, with 10 bases matching TRBD1. CDR3 length: 16 residues. Germline V gives CDR1 KGHSH, CDR2 LQKENI. V was pared by 1 base and J by 5 bases, with 7 bases of the junction left unmatched. The DNA of the CDR3 is TGTGCCAGCTCACCACAGTCCCGGGACAGGGGTACTGAAGCTTTCTTT. Protein sequence: CASSPQSRDRGTEAFF.

This chain links TRBV9 with TRBJ1-1; D not resolved. CDR1 is SGDLS and CDR2 is YYNGEE in the germline V gene. Between the trimmed V and J ends, which lost 0 bases and 3 bases, there was a span of 9 bases. The CDR3 contains 14 residues. The CDR3 spells CASSVVSRDTEAFF. CDR3 sequence (DNA): TGTGCCAGCAGCGTAGTATCGAGGGACACTGAAGCTTTCTTT.

The J gene is TRBJ2-3, the V gene TRBV4-1; a weak D match, TRBD2 (7 bases). The CDR3 totals 14 residues. The germline V gene encodes CDR1 MGHRA and CDR2 YSYEKL. Trimming took off 3 bases at V and 9 bases at J, with 16 bases between the two ends. The CDR3 nucleotides read TGCGCCAGCAGCCAGGGAGGGGGGCAGGGCACGCAGTATTTT. Its translation is CASSQGGGQGTQYF.

The rearrangement joins TRBV19 to TRBJ1-1; D might be TRBD1 (5 bases). This CDR3 spans 15 amino acids. CDR1 LNHDA and CDR2 SQIVND come from the germline V gene (reference sequence). V lost 1 base and J lost 6, with 15 bases in between. Here the CDR3 DNA reads TGTGCCAGTAGTATAGCAGCGGGGGACGTCTCTGAAGCTTTCTTT. This sequence encodes CASSIAAGDVSEAFF.

The genes are TRBV14 and TRBJ2-2; the match to TRBD1 covers 9 bases. Per the germline V gene, CDR1 is SGHDN and CDR2 is FVKESK. V lost 5 bases and J lost 4; bases outside the gene matches: 5. The CDR3 length is 15 residues. DNA for the CDR3: TGTGCCAGCAGCACCGGGACAGGGTTCACCGGGGAGCTGTTTTTT. This gives the protein CASSTGTGFTGELFF.

The rearrangement joins TRBV11-3 to TRBJ2-5; 10 nucleotides match TRBD1. V trimming: 6 bases; J trimming: 5 bases; junction bases outside the gene matches: 9. This CDR3 is built from 15 residues. The germline V gene has CDR1 SGHNT and CDR2 YENEEA. This chain's CDR3 is CASREGTGADETQYF. In DNA, the CDR3 is TGTGCCAGCAGAGAAGGGACAGGGGCCGATGAGACCCAGTACTTC.

This chain connects TRBV12-3 or TRBV12-4 to TRBJ1-3; D is unclear. The germline V and J ends were trimmed by 6 bases and 7 bases, with 10 bases remaining between them. The CDR3 spans 12 residues. CDR3 amino acids: CASSGLFNTIYF. CDR3 bases: TGTGCCAGCAGCGGACTTTTTAACACCATATATTTT.

This chain uses TRBV4-3 with TRBJ1-6; 8 bases line up with TRBD1. Trimming cost V 0 bases and J 1 base; bases outside gene matches: 11. This CDR3 spans 20 amino acids. Germline lookup yields CDR1 LGHNA and CDR2 YSLEER. In DNA, the CDR3 is TGCGCCAGCAGCCAAGATTCTGGACAGGGTTTGGGGTCCTATAATTCACCCCTCCACTTT. Translating it yields CASSQDSGQGLGSYNSPLHF.

The chain couples TRBV18 to TRBJ2-7; weak D call: TRBD2 (6 bases). Germline-derived CDR1 and CDR2 are KGHSH and LQKENI. Deletions cut 3 bases from V and 2 bases from J, with 20 bases between. The CDR3 contains 17 residues. CDR3 DNA sequence: TGTGCCAGCTCACCCGCGCGGGGCAGTAGAAATGCCTACGAGCAGTACTTC. Protein sequence: CASSPARGSRNAYEQYF.

This chain links TRBV7-3 with TRBJ2-7, with 7 bases identical to TRBD1. With 4 bases clipped from V and 7 bases from J, the junction kept 16 bases outside the gene matches. The CDR3 has 16 residues. Germline-derived CDR1 and CDR2 are SGHTA and FQGTGA. CDR3 residues: CASSSSTGVQSFEQYF. The DNA of the CDR3 is TGTGCCAGCAGCTCCTCTACAGGGGTCCAGTCCTTTGAGCAGTACTTC.

The rearrangement joins TRBV5-6 to TRBJ1-2; 11 bases map to TRBD1. The CDR3 length is 16 residues. Trimming cost V 0 bases and J 2 bases; bases outside gene matches: 3. In germline, CDR1 is SGHDT, CDR2 YYEEEE. The CDR3: CASSLGTGGANYGYTF. As DNA, the CDR3 is TGTGCCAGCAGCTTGGGGACAGGGGGCGCCAACTATGGCTACACCTTC.

The V call is TRBV24-1, the J call TRBJ2-2; D not resolved. Germline V gene sequence: CDR1 KGHDR, CDR2 SFDVKD. Trimming left V 3 bases short and J 7 bases short, with 8 bases between. The CDR3 is made up of 13 amino acids. The CDR3 loop is CATSDTLVGELFF. The CDR3 DNA reads as TGTGCCACCAGTGATACGTTAGTCGGGGAGCTGTTTTTT.

CDR3 residues: CASRRTGKHEKLFF. Written as DNA, the CDR3 is TGTGCCAGCAGGCGGACAGGTAAACATGAAAAACTGTTTTTT. The chain employs TRBV6-4 and TRBJ1-4, with 7 bases aligning to TRBD1. The CDR3 has 14 residues. Germline V CDR1 and CDR2: MRHNA, SNTAGT. J lost 6 bases, V lost 6 bases, and 7 bases had no gene match.

V gene TRBV14 combines with J gene TRBJ2-5; 7 nucleotides match TRBD2. This CDR3 has 15 amino acids. In germline, CDR1 is SGHDN, CDR2 FVKESK. J gave up 5 bases and V 4 bases, and 10 bases lay outside the gene matches. The CDR3 region has the DNA TGTGCCAGCAGCCGGGCCGCGGGAGCCAGGGAGACCCAGTACTTC. Protein sequence: CASSRAAGARETQYF.

The J gene is TRBJ2-7, the V gene TRBV20-1; 10 positions agree with TRBD2. Germline V gene data show CDR1 as DFQATT and CDR2 as SNEGSKA (reference sequence). After removal of 3 bases from V and 3 bases from J, the junction contained 11 bases not matched to a gene. The CDR3 has 16 amino acids. CDR3 residues: CSASPATSGPRYEQYF. CDR3 in DNA: TGCAGTGCTAGTCCTGCGACTAGCGGGCCCCGCTACGAGCAGTACTTC.

This clone was detected once. The chain couples TRBV5-4 to TRBJ1-5, with a possible D match to TRBD1 (5 bases). The V end lost 4 bases, the J end lost 2 bases, and 16 bases lay between the germline ends. CDR3 length: 16 amino acids. The germline V gene encodes CDR1 SGHNT and CDR2 YYREEE (reference sequence). In DNA, the CDR3 is TGTGCCAGCAGCGTTGGAGGGACGGAGGGCAATCAGCCCCAGCATTTT. It is translated as CASSVGGTEGNQPQHF.

The V call is TRBV19, the J call TRBJ2-7, with 10 positions matching TRBD2. Germline lookup yields CDR1 LNHDA and CDR2 SQIVND (reference sequence). The CDR3 sequence is 16 residues long. V lost 3 bases, J lost 7 bases, and 12 bases stayed unmatched. The CDR3: CASSIASGGSYDEQYF. As DNA, the CDR3 is TGTGCCAGTAGTATCGCTAGCGGGGGAAGCTACGATGAGCAGTACTTC.

This sequence joins TRBV13 and TRBJ2-1; D is uncertain. The length of the CDR3 is 11 residues. The germline V gene has CDR1 PRHDT and CDR2 FYEKMQ (reference sequence). Trimming stripped 6 bases from V and 4 bases from J, with 4 bases between. CDR3 DNA: TGTGCCAGCAGATCATACAATGAGCAGTTCTTC. Translation: CASRSYNEQFF.

In its sample, this clone was seen once. The chain employs TRBV7-9 and TRBJ1-5; TRBD1 is a possible D gene (6 bases). This CDR3 contains 13 residues. The germline gives CDR1 SEHNR, CDR2 FQNEAQ (reference sequence). Trimming took 9 bases from V and 5 from J, leaving 14 bases between them. For the CDR3, the DNA is TGTGCCAGAGTCAGGGGCACCGATCAGCCCCAGCATTTT. It is translated as CARVRGTDQPQHF.

The chain joins TRBV7-9 to TRBJ2-2; D may be TRBD2 (6 bases). The CDR3 is 17 residues long. The V end lost 3 bases, the J end lost 5 bases, and 19 bases lay between the germline ends. CDR1 is SEHNR, CDR2 FQNEAQ, per germline (reference sequence). CDR3 in amino acids: CASSFRDGGRGTGELFF. CDR3 coding DNA: TGTGCCAGCAGCTTTAGAGACGGAGGGCGCGGGACCGGGGAGCTGTTTTTT.

This clone was observed once. The V gene is TRBV19, the J gene TRBJ1-5; TRBD1 matches at 7 bases. Germline V gives CDR1 LNHDA, CDR2 SQIVND (reference sequence). This CDR3 is 15 amino acids long. V gave up 5 bases and J gave up 6 bases; unmatched junction bases: 10. CDR3 loop: CASSDQGVRGQPQHF. The DNA for the CDR3 is TGTGCCAGTAGTGATCAGGGGGTACGGGGTCAGCCCCAGCATTTT.